This T cell receptor beta chain is drawn from a study of cytomegalovirus exposure and HLA in healthy donors. The study's findings and limits: Earlier results showed most TCR beta V segments being productive about 87% or about 30% of the time.

The PCR employed 60 Vbeta primers together with 13 Jbeta primers. Sequenced by immunoSEQ multiplex PCR; TCRdb stores in-frame clones only, minus some. The repertoire holds under 170,000 clones, with 70% to 80% as singletons. Concerning this clone itself: Its specificity is not known.

Germline CDR1 reads SGHTA; CDR2 reads FQGNSA. The CDR3 totals 16 residues. After removal of 7 bases from V and 2 bases from J, the junction contained 14 bases not matched to a gene. The material sequenced was PBMCs. This sequence originates from a human donor in good health. This rearrangement joins TRBV7-2 to TRBJ2-7, with 7 bases fitting TRBD1. The CDR3 sequence: CASTGLTGDRAYEQYF. The CDR3 region has the DNA TGTGCCAGCACCGGTCTCACCGGAGACAGGGCCTACGAGCAGTACTTC. The entire variable domain, with the rest obtained from reference TRBV7-2 and TRBJ2-7, is as follows: GAGVSQSPSNKVTEKGKDVELRCDPISGHTALYWYRQSLGQGLEFLIYFQGNSAPDKSGLPSDRFSAERTGGSVSTLTIQRTQQEDSAVYLCASTGLTGDRAYEQYFGPGTRLTVT.